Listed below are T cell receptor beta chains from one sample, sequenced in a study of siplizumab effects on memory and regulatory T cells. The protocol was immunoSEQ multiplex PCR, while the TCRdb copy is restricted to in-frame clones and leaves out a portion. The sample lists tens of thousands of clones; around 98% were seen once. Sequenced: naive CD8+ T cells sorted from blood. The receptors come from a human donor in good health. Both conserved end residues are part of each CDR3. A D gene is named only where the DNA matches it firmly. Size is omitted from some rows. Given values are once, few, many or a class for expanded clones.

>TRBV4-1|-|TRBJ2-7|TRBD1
TGCGCCAGCAGCCAAGCAACAGGGGACCCCTACGAGCAGTACTTC
CASSQATGDPYEQYF
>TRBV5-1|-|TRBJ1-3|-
TGCGCCAGCAGTCCCCGTGGGGGAGCTGGAAACACCATATATTTT
CASSPRGGAGNTIYF
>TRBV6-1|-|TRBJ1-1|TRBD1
TGTGCCAGCAGTGCCCCGGACAGGCGGAACACTGAAGCTTTCTTT
CASSAPDRRNTEAFF
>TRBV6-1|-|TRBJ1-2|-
TGTGCCAGCAGTGAATGGCAGGGCAAGGATGGCTACACCTTC
CASSEWQGKDGYTF
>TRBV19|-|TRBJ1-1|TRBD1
TGTGCCAGTAGTATTGCAGGGGGCTACACTGAAGCTTTCTTT
CASSIAGGYTEAFF
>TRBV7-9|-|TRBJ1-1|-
TGTGCCAGCAGCTTATTTGATGGGAACACTGAAGCTTTCTTT
CASSLFDGNTEAFF
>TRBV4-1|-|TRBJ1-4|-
TGCGCCAGCAGCCAAGAAACATATTCTAATGAAAAACTGTTTTTT
CASSQETYSNEKLFF
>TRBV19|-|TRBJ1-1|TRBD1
TGTGCCAGTAGACAGGGGGGGAACAGGGCCAACACTGAAGCTTTCTTT
CASRQGGNRANTEAFF
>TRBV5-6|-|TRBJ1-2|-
TGTGCCAGCAGCTCAGGGGTATCTAACTATGGCTACACCTTC
CASSSGVSNYGYTF
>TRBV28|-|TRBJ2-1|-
TGTGCCAGTTACTACAATGAGCAGTTCTTC
CASYYNEQFF
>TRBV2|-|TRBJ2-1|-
TGTGCCAGCAGTGAGTTGGGCAATGAGCAGTTCTTC
CASSELGNEQFF
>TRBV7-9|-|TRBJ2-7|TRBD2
TGTGCCAGCAGCTTTCCAGTGACTAGCGGGAGAACCTACGAGCAGTACTTC
CASSFPVTSGRTYEQYF
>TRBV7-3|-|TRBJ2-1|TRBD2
TGTGCCAGCAGCTCAACTATTGGGACTAGCAGTGAGCAGTTCTTC
CASSSTIGTSSEQFF
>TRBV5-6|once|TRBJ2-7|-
TGTGCCAGCAGCTTGGGGGATTCCGAGCAGTACTTC
CASSLGDSEQYF
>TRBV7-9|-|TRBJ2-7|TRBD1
TGTGCCAGCGGGACCGGACAGGGATCCTACGAGCAGTACTTC
CASGTGQGSYEQYF
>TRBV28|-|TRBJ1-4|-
TGTGCCAGCAGTTTGGGAGGGGTTGAAAAACTGTTTTTT
CASSLGGVEKLFF
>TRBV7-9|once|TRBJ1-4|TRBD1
TGTGCCAGCAGCTTGCCGAGGGACAGGGGATCGGAAGGGGAAAAACTGTTTTTT
CASSLPRDRGSEGEKLFF
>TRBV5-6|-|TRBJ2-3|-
TGTGCCAGCAGCCCCAGAGGGATGGGCACAGATACGCAGTATTTT
CASSPRGMGTDTQYF
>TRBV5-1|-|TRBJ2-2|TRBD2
TGCGCCAGCAGGGCTAGCGGGATGAACACCGGGGAGCTGTTTTTT
CASRASGMNTGELFF
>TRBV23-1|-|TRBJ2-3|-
TGCGCCAGCAGTCAATCAGAGGCCTGGTTCGCAGATACGCAGTATTTT
CASSQSEAWFADTQYF
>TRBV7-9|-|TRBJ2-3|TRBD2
TGTGCCAGCAGCTCCAAAGCGGGAGGGCCAGATACGCAGTATTTT
CASSSKAGGPDTQYF
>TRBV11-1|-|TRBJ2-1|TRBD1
TGTGCCAGCAGCTTAGCCCGAGGACAGGGGGCGGATGAGCAGTTCTTC
CASSLARGQGADEQFF
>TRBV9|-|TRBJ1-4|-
TGTGCCAGCAGCGTCCCGGGCAATGAAAAACTGTTTTTT
CASSVPGNEKLFF